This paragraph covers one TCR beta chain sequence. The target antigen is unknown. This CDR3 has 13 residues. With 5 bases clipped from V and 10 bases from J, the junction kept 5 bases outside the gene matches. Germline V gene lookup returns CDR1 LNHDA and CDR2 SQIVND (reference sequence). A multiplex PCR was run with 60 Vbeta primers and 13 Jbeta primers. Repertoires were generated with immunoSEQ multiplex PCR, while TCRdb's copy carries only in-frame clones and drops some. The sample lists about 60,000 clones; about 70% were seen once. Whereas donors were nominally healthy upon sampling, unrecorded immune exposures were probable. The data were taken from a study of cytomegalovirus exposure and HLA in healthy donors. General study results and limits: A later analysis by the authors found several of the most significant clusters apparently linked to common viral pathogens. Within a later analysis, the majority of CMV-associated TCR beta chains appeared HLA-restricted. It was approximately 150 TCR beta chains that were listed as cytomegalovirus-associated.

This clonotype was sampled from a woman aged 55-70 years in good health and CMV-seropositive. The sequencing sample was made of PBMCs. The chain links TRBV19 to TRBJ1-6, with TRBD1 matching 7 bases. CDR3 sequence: CASSRQGGSPLHF. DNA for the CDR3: TGTGCCAGTAGTCGCCAGGGGGGATCACCCCTCCACTTT.